This TCR beta chain was sequenced in a study of T cells in Graves' hyperthyroidism and ophthalmopathy. The overall study: Sampling of peripheral blood happened at initial diagnosis, prior to any treatment. Whole-study findings and limits: The majority of expanded thyroid clonotypes above 0.001 also appeared in blood.

Each 10 ml fresh peripheral blood draw supplied the PBMCs. Between the trimmed V and J ends, which lost 1 base and 0 bases, there was a span of 7 bases. The CDR3 contains 16 residues. Germline CDR1 and CDR2: SGHAT and FQNNGV. Points on this clonotype: No antigen is known for it.

RNA transcripts provided the source from which TCR beta CDR3 regions were amplified. The TCR CDR3 was amplified in a first-round RT-PCR using the HTBI primer set. TCRdb re-called the multiplex PCR reads through MiXCR, storing one row per CDR3 protein. The sample consists of approximately 380,000 distinct CDR3 sequences, around 15% of them appearing once. The chain uses TRBV11-2 and TRBJ2-6; D unresolved. The source material was blood. This sequence originates from a man aged 45 to 65 with Graves' ophthalmopathy. CDR3 nucleotide sequence: TGTGCCAGCAGCTTAGCTTCCCTCTCTGGGGCCAACGTCCTGACTTTC. Protein product: CASSLASLSGANVLTF.